This entry features one T cell receptor (beta chain) sequence. The antigen remains undetermined. The CDR3 end lies 3 residues beyond the end of the read and is filled in from the germline J gene. These data originate in a study of T cells in women clearing cervical HPV infection. Study information: Blood came at first lesion visit for cases, post-clearance for controls.

Findings and limits, study-wide: TRBV6-7 relative abundance averaged approximately 0.1% in cases and 0.15% to 0.2% in controls. CIN3+ cases had significantly higher TCR repertoire richness than controls, but evenness did not differ.

Assay: immunoSEQ multiplex PCR; the TCRdb copy retains only in-frame clones and omits some. Listed are about 23,000 clones; 24% falls within the top ten. Trimming at V came to 8 bases and at J to 5 bases, leaving 6 bases not matched to a gene. The CDR3 totals 12 residues. Germline CDR1 SNHLY, CDR2 FYNNEI. V usage is TRBV2 and J usage is TRBJ2-7, with 7 bases lining up with TRBD1. The sequenced sample consisted of blood buffy coat. This clonotype originated in a woman between 18 and 70 years old with a cervical HPV16 infection that either progressed to CIN3+ or cleared (not recorded which). CDR3 DNA, as far as it was read: TGTGCCAGCTCCGACAGGGTCCACGAG. Amino acids: CASSDRVHE. The full-length CDR3 reads as CASSDRVHEQYF.